The 2 T cell receptor beta chains reported below all come from one sample, sequenced in a study of early T cells in non-severe SARS-CoV-2 infection. From the 5' RACE reads, TCRdb called clonotypes with MiXCR, one entry per CDR3 protein. This sample has 76,000 or so distinct CDR3 sequences, with about 11% found just once. Sequenced material: whole blood. The receptor set was obtained from an adult who was a healthcare worker with PCR-confirmed SARS-CoV-2 infection or an uninfected control (not recorded which).

This clonotype has a count of ten or more. The chain recombines TRBV18 with TRBJ2-1; 7 bases agree with TRBD2. Germline V gives CDR1 KGHSH, CDR2 LQKENI. This CDR3 is built from 17 residues. V shed 2 bases, J shed 7 bases, and the junction held 14 bases outside the gene matches. In DNA form, the CDR3 reads TGTGCCAGCTCACCAGCCTCGGGCGGGGGTCTCCATAATGAGCAGTTCTTC. It yields the protein CASSPASGGGLHNEQFF.

This clonotype was seen repeatedly, ten times or more. The chain employs TRBV7-8 and TRBJ2-3; 9 bases are shared with TRBD1. Germline lookup yields CDR1 SGHVS and CDR2 FQNEAQ. The CDR3 consists of 16 residues. V shed 5 bases, J shed 5 bases, and the junction held 11 bases outside the gene matches. For the CDR3, the DNA is TGTGCCAGCAGCACCCCTACAGGGGGCGTAGGAGATACGCAGTATTTT. Amino acid sequence: CASSTPTGGVGDTQYF.